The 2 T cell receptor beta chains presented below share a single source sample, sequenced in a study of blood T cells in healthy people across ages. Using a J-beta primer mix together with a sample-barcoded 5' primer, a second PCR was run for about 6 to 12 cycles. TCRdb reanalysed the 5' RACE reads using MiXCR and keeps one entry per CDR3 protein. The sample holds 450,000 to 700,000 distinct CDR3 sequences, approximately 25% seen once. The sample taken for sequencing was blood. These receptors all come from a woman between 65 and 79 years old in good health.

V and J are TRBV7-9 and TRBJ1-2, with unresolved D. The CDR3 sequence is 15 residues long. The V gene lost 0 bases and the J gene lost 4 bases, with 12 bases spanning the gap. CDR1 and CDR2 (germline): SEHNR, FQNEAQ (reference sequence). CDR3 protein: CASSLAETATYGYTF. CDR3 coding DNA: TGTGCCAGCAGCTTAGCGGAGACGGCTACCTATGGCTACACCTTC.

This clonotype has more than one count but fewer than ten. CDR3 DNA sequence: TGTGCCACCCAGAGGACTAGCGGGGGGACAGAGACCCAGTACTTC. Translated, it gives CATQRTSGGTETQYF. V is TRBV10-3 and J is TRBJ2-5; 14 bases line up with TRBD2. The CDR3 consists of 15 residues. V dropped 10 bases and J dropped 4; count of bases not matched to a gene: 8. Germline CDR1 ENHRY, CDR2 SYGVKD.